The rows below give T cell receptor beta chains drawn from one sample of a study of T cells in Graves' hyperthyroidism and ophthalmopathy. TCRdb used MiXCR to reprocess the multiplex PCR reads, holding one entry per CDR3 protein. The sample yields hundreds of thousands of distinct CDR3 sequences, roughly 15% seen once. Input material: blood. All receptors come from a man aged 18 to 35 with Graves' ophthalmopathy. Each CDR3 is given with its conserved first and last residue. The order of the fields is CDR3 DNA, CDR3 protein, V gene, D gene, clone size, J gene. D genes are given only for firm matches. Clone size, where shown, is once, few, many, or a class for clones that have expanded.

DNA: TGTGCCAGTAGGGGGGGCAGCGGGAGTTCTGAGACCCAGTACTTC; CDR3: CASRGGSGSSETQYF; V: TRBV19; D: TRBD2; size: .; J: TRBJ2-5
DNA: TGTGCCAGCAGCACACAGACAGGGGGAGAGAACTATGGCTACACCTTC; CDR3: CASSTQTGGENYGYTF; V: TRBV5-8; D: TRBD1; size: few; J: TRBJ1-2
DNA: TGTGCCAGCAGTTACGGTGGGGACAGGGGACCCTACGAGCAGTACTTC; CDR3: CASSYGGDRGPYEQYF; V: TRBV6-6; D: TRBD1; size: many; J: TRBJ2-7
DNA: TGTGCCAGCAGTACGGCGGGCTATGGCTACACCTTC; CDR3: CASSTAGYGYTF; V: TRBV27; D: .; size: .; J: TRBJ1-2
DNA: TGTGCCAGCAGTTTGGTGGGAATAGGCACCGGGGAGCTGTTTTTT; CDR3: CASSLVGIGTGELFF; V: TRBV12-3/TRBV12-4; D: .; size: .; J: TRBJ2-2
DNA: TGTGCCAGTAGCAGCATTGGACTCCTGAACACTGAAGCTTTCTTT; CDR3: CASSSIGLLNTEAFF; V: TRBV19; D: .; size: few; J: TRBJ1-1
DNA: TGTGCCACCAGCAGAGGACTAGCGGGAGTGGAGACCCAGTACTTC; CDR3: CATSRGLAGVETQYF; V: TRBV15; D: TRBD2; size: few; J: TRBJ2-5
DNA: TGTGCCAGCAGCGTAGGGGGAGCCCCGAACACTGAAGCTTTCTTT; CDR3: CASSVGGAPNTEAFF; V: TRBV9; D: .; size: few; J: TRBJ1-1
DNA: TGTGCCAGCGGAAAAGCGGGACATTTCAACACCATATATTTT; CDR3: CASGKAGHFNTIYF; V: TRBV2; D: .; size: many; J: TRBJ1-3
DNA: TGCAGTGCTGCTGGCCCCGGGACTAGCGGGAGGTACGAGCAGTACTTC; CDR3: CSAAGPGTSGRYEQYF; V: TRBV20-1; D: TRBD2; size: many; J: TRBJ2-7
DNA: TGCGCCAGCAGCGCCGACAGGGCCAAAAACATTCAGTACTTC; CDR3: CASSADRAKNIQYF; V: TRBV5-1; D: .; size: few; J: TRBJ2-4
DNA: TGTGCCAGCAGCCAAACAGGACAGCTAATTAGGAGCTACACCTTC; CDR3: CASSQTGQLIRSYTF; V: TRBV3-1; D: .; size: many; J: TRBJ1-2
DNA: TGCAGTGCGCGTTGGGCCTCAAGTTCACCCCTCCACTTT; CDR3: CSARWASSSPLHF; V: TRBV20-1; D: .; size: few; J: TRBJ1-6
DNA: TGTGCCAGCAGCTCCCCCGGGACATTGGAGCAGTACTTC; CDR3: CASSSPGTLEQYF; V: TRBV7-9; D: .; size: .; J: TRBJ2-7
DNA: TGTGCCAGCAGCTCCGACAGGGGGCAATTTTATGGCTACACCTTC; CDR3: CASSSDRGQFYGYTF; V: TRBV7-9; D: TRBD1; size: many; J: TRBJ1-2
DNA: TGTGCCAGCAACCGACAGGGACCGAACACCGGGGAGCTGTTTTTT; CDR3: CASNRQGPNTGELFF; V: TRBV6-1; D: TRBD1; size: many; J: TRBJ2-2
DNA: TGTGCCAGCAGCTTAGCATCCAGGGACACTGAAGCTTTCTTT; CDR3: CASSLASRDTEAFF; V: TRBV7-8; D: .; size: few; J: TRBJ1-1
DNA: TGTGCCAGCAGCCAAGTGGAGGGCGCCGGCTATGGCTACACCTTC; CDR3: CASSQVEGAGYGYTF; V: TRBV3-1; D: .; size: .; J: TRBJ1-2
DNA: TGTGCCAGCAGCTCCAGTTACCACCCCACAACTAATGAAAAACTGTTTTTT; CDR3: CASSSSYHPTTNEKLFF; V: TRBV11-3; D: .; size: few; J: TRBJ1-4
DNA: TGCAGTGCTGCCCCAGGGGGCGGAACTGAAGCTTTCTTT; CDR3: CSAAPGGGTEAFF; V: TRBV20-1; D: TRBD1; size: .; J: TRBJ1-1
DNA: TGCGCCAGCAGCTTGGAAGGGGGCCTGGCTTTCTTT; CDR3: CASSLEGGLAFF; V: TRBV5-1; D: TRBD1; size: many; J: TRBJ1-1
DNA: TGTGCCAGCGGGTTGACAGGGAACACTGAAGCTTTCTTT; CDR3: CASGLTGNTEAFF; V: TRBV7-9; D: .; size: many; J: TRBJ1-1
DNA: TGTGCCAGTAGTATCCGGACGGTGGGAGGACCCACTGGAGATACGCAGTATTTT; CDR3: CASSIRTVGGPTGDTQYF; V: TRBV19; D: .; size: many; J: TRBJ2-3
DNA: TGTGCCAGCTCACCACGGGGACTAGCGGGAGGTAATGAGCAGTTCTTC; CDR3: CASSPRGLAGGNEQFF; V: TRBV18; D: TRBD2; size: .; J: TRBJ2-1
DNA: TGCAGTGCTAGGAACCCGAACACTGAAGCTTTCTTT; CDR3: CSARNPNTEAFF; V: TRBV20-1; D: .; size: many; J: TRBJ1-1
DNA: TGCAGTGCTCCGGCCTACCGAACCTCCGATAGCAATCAGCCCCAGCATTTT; CDR3: CSAPAYRTSDSNQPQHF; V: TRBV20-1; D: .; size: .; J: TRBJ1-5
DNA: TGTGCCAGCTCCCCGACCGGGACTAGCGCTTCCTACGAGCAGTACTTC; CDR3: CASSPTGTSASYEQYF; V: TRBV18; D: TRBD2; size: .; J: TRBJ2-7
DNA: TGTGCCAGCAGCCCTACCCCCCAGAGCCTTGGAAACACCATATATTTT; CDR3: CASSPTPQSLGNTIYF; V: TRBV6-1; D: .; size: few; J: TRBJ1-3
DNA: TGTGCCAGCAGCTTGGGTAGGGCTAACACTGAAGCTTTCTTT; CDR3: CASSLGRANTEAFF; V: TRBV13; D: .; size: many; J: TRBJ1-1
DNA: TGTGCCAGCAGTTTAGGGGGGCACCTCCACTTT; CDR3: CASSLGGHLHF; V: TRBV12-3/TRBV12-4; D: .; size: .; J: TRBJ1-6
DNA: TGTGCCAGCAGCTCGCCGCTCCTCTACGAGCAGTACTTC; CDR3: CASSSPLLYEQYF; V: TRBV6-1; D: .; size: few; J: TRBJ2-7
DNA: TGTGCCAGTAGTGCACCGGCCTATGGCTACACCTTC; CDR3: CASSAPAYGYTF; V: TRBV19; D: .; size: .; J: TRBJ1-2
DNA: TGCAGCGTTGAAAGGGGGCTCCACGAGCAGTACTTC; CDR3: CSVERGLHEQYF; V: TRBV29-1; D: TRBD1; size: many; J: TRBJ2-7
DNA: TGTGCCAGCAGTTTCCTCAGGGGTACGGTGAACACTGAAGCTTTCTTT; CDR3: CASSFLRGTVNTEAFF; V: TRBV27; D: .; size: many; J: TRBJ1-1
DNA: TGTGCCAGCAGCCAAGGGACAGGTGGGGCCAACGTCCTGACTTTC; CDR3: CASSQGTGGANVLTF; V: TRBV3-1; D: TRBD1; size: many; J: TRBJ2-6
DNA: TGTGCCAGCGAGCAGGGGGCCAGCGAGACCCAGTACTTC; CDR3: CASEQGASETQYF; V: TRBV11-3; D: TRBD1; size: many; J: TRBJ2-5
DNA: TGTGCCAGCAGCTTAGGGGAAAACAAAGGCTACACCTTC; CDR3: CASSLGENKGYTF; V: TRBV7-3; D: .; size: many; J: TRBJ1-2
DNA: TGTGCCAGTAGTATCACGGCGGGAGGGCCCTACGAGCAGTACTTC; CDR3: CASSITAGGPYEQYF; V: TRBV19; D: TRBD2; size: few; J: TRBJ2-7
DNA: TGCAGTGCAGGGCAGGAGAGCTCTGGAAACACCATATATTTT; CDR3: CSAGQESSGNTIYF; V: TRBV20-1; D: .; size: .; J: TRBJ1-3
DNA: TGTGCCAGCAGCTTAACGACTAGCGGGATGTACGAGCAGTACTTC; CDR3: CASSLTTSGMYEQYF; V: TRBV7-6; D: TRBD2; size: .; J: TRBJ2-7